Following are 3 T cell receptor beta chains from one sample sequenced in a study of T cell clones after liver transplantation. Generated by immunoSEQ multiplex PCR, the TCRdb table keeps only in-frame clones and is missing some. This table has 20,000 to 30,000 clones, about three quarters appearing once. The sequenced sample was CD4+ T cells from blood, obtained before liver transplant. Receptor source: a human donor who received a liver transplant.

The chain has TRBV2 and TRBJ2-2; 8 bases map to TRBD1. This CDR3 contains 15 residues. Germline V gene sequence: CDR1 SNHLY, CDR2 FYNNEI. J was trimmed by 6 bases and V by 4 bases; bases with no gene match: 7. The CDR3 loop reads CASSVSGTGPGELFF. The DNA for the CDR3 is TGTGCCAGCAGTGTGTCCGGGACAGGCCCCGGGGAGCTGTTTTTT.

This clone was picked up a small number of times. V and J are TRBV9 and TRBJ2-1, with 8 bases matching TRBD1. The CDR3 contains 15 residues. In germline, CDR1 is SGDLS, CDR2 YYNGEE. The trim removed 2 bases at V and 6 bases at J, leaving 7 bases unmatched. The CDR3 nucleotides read TGTGCCAGCAGCGTTAGGACAGGGAGTGGCAATGAGCAGTTCTTC. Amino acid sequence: CASSVRTGSGNEQFF.

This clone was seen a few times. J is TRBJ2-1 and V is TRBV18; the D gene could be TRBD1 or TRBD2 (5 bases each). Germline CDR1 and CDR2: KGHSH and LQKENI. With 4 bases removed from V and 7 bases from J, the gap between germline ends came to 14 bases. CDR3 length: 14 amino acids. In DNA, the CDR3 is TGTGCCAGCTCACTGATGGGGGTGCGTAATGAGCAGTTCTTC. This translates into CASSLMGVRNEQFF.